The 18 T cell receptor beta chains presented below share a single source sample, sequenced in a study of cytomegalovirus exposure and HLA in healthy donors. Amplification used 60 Vbeta primers and 13 Jbeta primers. Using immunoSEQ multiplex PCR, the repertoire was profiled, and TCRdb retains in-frame clones only, with some absent. This sample has around 140,000 clones, with over 65% found just once. Sequencing was carried out using PBMCs. The source of these receptors is a female donor in good health and CMV-seropositive.

This chain joins TRBV5-4 and TRBJ2-7; TRBD1 agrees at 7 bases. The CDR3 is made up of 13 amino acids. Germline assignment: CDR1 SGHNT and CDR2 YYREEE (reference sequence). The trim removed 2 bases at V and 4 bases at J, leaving 3 bases unmatched. The CDR3 DNA follows: TGTGCCAGCAGCTTACAGGGGCCGTACGAGCAGTACTTC. Its translation: CASSLQGPYEQYF.

The rearrangement uses TRBV27 and TRBJ1-5; the match to TRBD1 covers 8 bases. The CDR3 contains 17 residues. V lost 4 bases and J lost 1; bases outside the gene matches: 9. Looked up from germline, CDR1 is MNHEY and CDR2 is SMNVEV (reference sequence). This CDR3 is CASSSRTGLTSNQPQHF. The CDR3 nucleotides are TGTGCCAGCAGTTCCCGGACAGGGCTGACCAGCAATCAGCCCCAGCATTTT.

This clone occurred once. The genes are TRBV6-5 and TRBJ2-1; TRBD2 might be the D (6 bases). This CDR3 comprises 15 residues. CDR1 is MNHEY, CDR2 SVGAGI, per germline. V shed 1 base and J shed 0 bases, with 7 bases lying between them. CDR3 region: CASSYFGSSYNEQFF. CDR3 DNA sequence: TGTGCCAGCAGTTACTTCGGGAGCTCCTACAATGAGCAGTTCTTC.

This clone has only one observation. The chain joins TRBV18 to TRBJ2-1; 11 nucleotides align to TRBD2. From germline, CDR1 is KGHSH and CDR2 LQKENI. J lost 4 bases, V lost 7 bases, and 6 bases had no gene match. The CDR3 runs 15 residues. DNA for the CDR3: TGTGCCAGCTACTACGGGACTAGCGGATACAATGAGCAGTTCTTC. Translated: CASYYGTSGYNEQFF.

The V call is TRBV5-6, the J call TRBJ2-1, with D perhaps matching TRBD2 (6 bases). The V and J ends lost 2 bases and 6 bases respectively, with 12 bases between them. Germline CDR1 reads SGHDT; CDR2 reads YYEEEE. The CDR3 spans 14 residues. CDR3 sequence reads: CASSFDGSFNEQFF. The DNA of the CDR3 is TGTGCCAGCAGCTTCGACGGGAGCTTCAATGAGCAGTTCTTC.

Turning to this clone: At one end, the junction sequence differs from germline, possibly due to a read error. This CDR3 reads CASSESRAGDYGQYF. In nucleotides, the CDR3 is TGCGCCAGCAGTGAGTCTAGAGCGGGAGACTACGGGCAGTACTTC. The V call is TRBV10-1, the J call TRBJ2-7; TRBD2 aligns across 8 bases. From germline, CDR1 is WNHNN and CDR2 SYGVQD (reference sequence). This CDR3 is 15 amino acids long.

This chain links TRBV6-5 with TRBJ1-2; 11 nucleotides agree with TRBD1. With V trimmed by 7 bases and J by 3 bases, 7 bases remained unmatched. Germline V lookup: CDR1 MNHEY, CDR2 SVGAGI. The CDR3 sequence is 15 residues long. The CDR3 nucleotides are TGTGCCAGCATTCTACCGGGACAGGGGGACTATGGCTACACCTTC. Translated: CASILPGQGDYGYTF.

This clone has a handful of counts. DNA for the CDR3: TGTGCCAGCAGCGGCGGGGCGGGAGGAGGTGTCGGGCTTTCAGATACGCAGTATTTT. Translated: CASSGGAGGGVGLSDTQYF. V and J are TRBV11-3 and TRBJ2-3; 8 positions agree with TRBD2. Losses at the gene ends were 5 bases for V and 4 bases for J; bases not matched to a gene: 20. The CDR3 has 19 amino acids. Germline values: CDR1 SGHNT, CDR2 YENEEA.

The chain recombines TRBV10-3 with TRBJ2-1; a possible D gene is TRBD2 (5 bases). V lost 7 bases, J lost 5 bases, and 15 bases lay in between. There are 14 residues in the CDR3. CDR1 is ENHRY and CDR2 is SYGVKD in the germline V gene. The CDR3 is CAITPSGEDNEQFF. CDR3 bases: TGTGCCATCACCCCCAGCGGTGAAGACAATGAGCAGTTCTTC.

V and J are TRBV4-2 and TRBJ2-2, with D maybe TRBD1 (5 bases). The CDR3 covers 16 residues. Trimming shortened V by 0 bases and J by 0 bases, and 8 bases separated the two germline ends. Germline V gene data show CDR1 as LGHNA and CDR2 as YNFKEQ. CDR3 sequence: CASSQDRVANTGELFF. The CDR3 DNA is TGTGCCAGCAGCCAAGACAGGGTTGCGAACACCGGGGAGCTGTTTTTT.

The V and J genes are TRBV7-9 and TRBJ1-6, with D uncertain. CDR1 and CDR2 (germline): SEHNR, FQNEAQ (reference sequence). The CDR3 has 14 residues. Trimming took off 1 base at V and 6 bases at J, with 7 bases between the two ends. DNA for the CDR3: TGTGCCAGCAGCTTAGTCGGGAGTAATTCACCCCTCCACTTT. This gives the protein CASSLVGSNSPLHF. The entire variable domain, with the rest obtained from reference TRBV7-9 and TRBJ1-6, is as follows: DTGVSQNPRHKITKRGQNVTFRCDPISEHNRLYWYRQTLGQGPEFLTYFQNEAQLEKSRLLSDRFSAERPKGSFSTLEIQRTEQGDSAMYLCASSLVGSNSPLHFGNGTRLTVT.

The chain carries TRBV28 and TRBJ2-4; D is undetermined. V was shortened by 4 bases and J by 3 bases, with 13 bases between the two germline ends. Germline CDR1 is MDHEN and CDR2 is SYDVKM. This CDR3 spans 15 amino acids. The CDR3 here is CASSSPTDNKNIQYF. In DNA, the CDR3 is TGTGCCAGCAGTTCACCGACTGATAACAAAAACATTCAGTACTTC.

The chain couples TRBV2 to TRBJ1-1, with 9 positions matching TRBD1. Germline-derived CDR1 and CDR2 are SNHLY and FYNNEI. Trimming removed 6 bases from V and 7 bases from J; junction bases left unmatched: 9. CDR3 length equals 14 residues. The CDR3 DNA is TGTGCCAGCAGACCGGGACAGGGAACCTATGAAGCTTTCTTT. Translated, it gives CASRPGQGTYEAFF.

Here the CDR3 DNA reads TGTGCCAGCTCACCAGCGGACAGGGACCACACAGATACGCAGTATTTT. This codes for CASSPADRDHTDTQYF. The chain combines TRBV18 with TRBJ2-3; 8 nucleotides agree with TRBD1. The ends lost 2 bases at V and 2 bases at J; junction bases unmatched: 6. The CDR3 has 16 residues. In germline, CDR1 is KGHSH, CDR2 LQKENI.

CDR3: CASSLAGGVETQYF. CDR3 nucleotide sequence: TGTGCCAGCAGCTTAGCGGGAGGAGTGGAGACCCAGTACTTC. The V call is TRBV7-6, the J call TRBJ2-5; D is perhaps TRBD2 (6 bases). The V gene's germline CDR1 is SGHVS and CDR2 FNYEAQ. There are 14 residues in the CDR3. V lost 0 bases and J lost 5, with 10 bases in between.

The chain has TRBV6-8 and TRBJ2-7; 14 bases line up with TRBD2. Unmatched junction bases numbered 12, after V lost 2 bases and J lost 6 bases. Germline V CDR1 and CDR2: MNHGY, SAAAGT. The CDR3 is 18 amino acids. CDR3 residues: CASSYKWGLAGVLVEQYF. CDR3 bases: TGTGCCAGCAGTTACAAGTGGGGACTAGCGGGAGTTTTAGTCGAGCAGTACTTC.

V is TRBV19 and J is TRBJ2-1; 7 positions agree with TRBD2. Germline V gives CDR1 LNHDA, CDR2 SQIVND (reference sequence). The V gene end was trimmed by 5 bases and the J gene end by 5 bases; junction bases not matched to a gene: 3. The CDR3 runs to 13 residues. CDR3 bases: TGTGCCAGTAGTCGTCTAGCGGACAATGAGCAGTTCTTC. Translated: CASSRLADNEQFF.

The chain joins TRBV6-1 to TRBJ1-1; maybe TRBD1 (5 bases). Germline CDR1 is MNHNS and CDR2 is SASEGT. The CDR3 runs 16 residues. Deletions cut 3 bases from V and 0 bases from J, with 14 bases between. Here the CDR3 DNA reads TGTGCCAGCAGTGATCGGGGGTCGGATTTGAACACTGAAGCTTTCTTT. It specifies CASSDRGSDLNTEAFF.